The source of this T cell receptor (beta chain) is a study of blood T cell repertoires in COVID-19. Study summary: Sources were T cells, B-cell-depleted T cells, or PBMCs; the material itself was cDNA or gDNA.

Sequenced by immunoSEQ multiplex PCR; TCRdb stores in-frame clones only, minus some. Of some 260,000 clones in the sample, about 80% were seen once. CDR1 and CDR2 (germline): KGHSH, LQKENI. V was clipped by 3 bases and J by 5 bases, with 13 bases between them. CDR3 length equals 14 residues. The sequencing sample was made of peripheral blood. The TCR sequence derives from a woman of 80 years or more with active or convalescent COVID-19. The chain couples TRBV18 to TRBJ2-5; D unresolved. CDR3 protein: CASSPSTPRETQYF. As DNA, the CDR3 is TGTGCCAGCTCACCGTCGACACCACGGGAGACCCAGTACTTC.